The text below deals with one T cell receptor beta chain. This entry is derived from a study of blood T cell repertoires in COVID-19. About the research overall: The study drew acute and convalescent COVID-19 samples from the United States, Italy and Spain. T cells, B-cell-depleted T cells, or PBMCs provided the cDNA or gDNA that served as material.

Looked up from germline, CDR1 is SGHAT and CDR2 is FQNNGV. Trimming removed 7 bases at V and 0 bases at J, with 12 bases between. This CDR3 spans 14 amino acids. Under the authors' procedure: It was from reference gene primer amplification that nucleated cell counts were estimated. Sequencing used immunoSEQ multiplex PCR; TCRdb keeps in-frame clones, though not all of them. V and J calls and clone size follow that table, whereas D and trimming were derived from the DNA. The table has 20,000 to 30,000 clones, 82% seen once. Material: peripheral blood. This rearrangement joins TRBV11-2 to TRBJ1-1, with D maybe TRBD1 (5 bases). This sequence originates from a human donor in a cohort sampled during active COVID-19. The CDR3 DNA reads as TGTGCCAGCAAACGACAGTCAATGAACACTGAAGCTTTCTTT. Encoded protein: CASKRQSMNTEAFF.